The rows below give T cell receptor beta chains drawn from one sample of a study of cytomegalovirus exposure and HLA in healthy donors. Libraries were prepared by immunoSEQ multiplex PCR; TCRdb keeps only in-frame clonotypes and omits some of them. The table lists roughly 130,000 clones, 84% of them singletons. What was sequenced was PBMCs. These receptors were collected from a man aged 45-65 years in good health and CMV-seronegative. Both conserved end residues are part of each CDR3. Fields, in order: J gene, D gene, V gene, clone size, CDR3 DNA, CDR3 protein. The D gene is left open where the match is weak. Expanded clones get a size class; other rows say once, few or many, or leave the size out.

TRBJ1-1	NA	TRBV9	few	TGTGCCAGCAGCGTAGCGGGCGGGATGGGCACTGAAGCTTTCTTT	CASSVAGGMGTEAFF
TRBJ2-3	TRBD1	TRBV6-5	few	TGTGCCAGCAGCCATGGACAGGGGGACACAGATACGCAGTATTTT	CASSHGQGDTDTQYF
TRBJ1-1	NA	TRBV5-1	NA	TGCGCCAGCAGCTTGGCCGGTGGCAGGGTCCGGGACACTGAAGCTTTCTTT	CASSLAGGRVRDTEAFF
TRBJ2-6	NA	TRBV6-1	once	TGTGCCAGCAGCGCAGGGTCTGCTGGGGCCAACGTCCTGACTTTC	CASSAGSAGANVLTF
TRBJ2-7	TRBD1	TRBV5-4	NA	TGTGCCAGCAGATTTCAGGGGGCCTACGAGCAGTACTTC	CASRFQGAYEQYF
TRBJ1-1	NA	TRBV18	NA	TGTGCCAGCTCACCGGAAACAGGCGCGGAAGCTTTCTTT	CASSPETGAEAFF
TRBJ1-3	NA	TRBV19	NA	TGTGCCAGTAGTAACAGACAGATCAACTCTGGAAACACCATATATTTT	CASSNRQINSGNTIYF
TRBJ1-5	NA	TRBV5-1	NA	TGCGCCAGCAGCTCGGGGGGAAACAATCAGCCCCAGCATTTT	CASSSGGNNQPQHF
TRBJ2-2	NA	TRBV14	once	TGTGCCAGCAGCCGAAAAATAGCGCCGGAGGCCGGGGAGCTGTTTTTT	CASSRKIAPEAGELFF
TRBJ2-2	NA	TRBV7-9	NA	TGTGCCAGCAGCTTCGGGGACGGGGAGCTGTTTTTT	CASSFGDGELFF
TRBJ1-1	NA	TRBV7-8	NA	TGTGCCAGCAGCTTAGAAGTAGCAGGGCCCACTGAAGCTTTCTTT	CASSLEVAGPTEAFF
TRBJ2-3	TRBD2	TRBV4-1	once	TGCGCCAGCAGCCTTTTGTGGGTTAGCGGGGACCTCCCAGATACGCAGTATTTT	CASSLLWVSGDLPDTQYF
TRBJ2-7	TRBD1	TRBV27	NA	TGTGCCAGCAGTCGATATCCGGGACAGCAATACGAGCAGTACTTC	CASSRYPGQQYEQYF
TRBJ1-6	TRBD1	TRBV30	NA	TGTGCCTGGAGGGGGCAGGGGGCAACCGGGCGTTCACCCCTCCACTTT	CAWRGQGATGRSPLHF
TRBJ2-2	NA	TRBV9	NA	TGTGCCAGCAGCGTAGGGCTGTCGAACACCGGGGAGCTGTTTTTT	CASSVGLSNTGELFF
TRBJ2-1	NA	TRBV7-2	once	TGTGCCAGCAGCTTAATTTTTATGGGTAGGAGCAATGAGCAGTTCTTC	CASSLIFMGRSNEQFF
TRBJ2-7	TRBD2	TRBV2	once	TGTGCCAGCAGGCCTGGAGCGGGGGGCTCCTACGAGCAGTACTTC	CASRPGAGGSYEQYF
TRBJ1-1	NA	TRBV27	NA	TGTGCCAGCAGCCCACAGATGAACACTGAAGCTTTCTTT	CASSPQMNTEAFF
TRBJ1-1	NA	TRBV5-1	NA	TGCGCCAGCAGCTCGCAGGGTGGGAACACTGAAGCTTTCTTT	CASSSQGGNTEAFF
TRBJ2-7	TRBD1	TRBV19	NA	TGTGCCAGTACTCCCGGAACAGGGGGATCCTACGAGCAGTACTTC	CASTPGTGGSYEQYF
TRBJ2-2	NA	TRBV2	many	TGTGCCAGCACCTCTACAGGGCAAGAGCTGTTTTTT	CASTSTGQELFF
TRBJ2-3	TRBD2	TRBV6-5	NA	TGTGCCAGCAGACCTCTAGTAGCGGGAACAGATACGCAGTATTTT	CASRPLVAGTDTQYF
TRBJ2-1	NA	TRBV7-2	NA	TGTGCCAGCAGCCCCAGGGGCGATGAGCAGTTCTTC	CASSPRGDEQFF
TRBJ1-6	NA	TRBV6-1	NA	TGTGCCAGCACTTTGCTACACGCGGATTCACCCCTCCACTTT	CASTLLHADSPLHF
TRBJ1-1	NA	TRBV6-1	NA	TGTGCCAGCAGTGAAGTGGAGGGGATGAACACTGAAGCTTTCTTT	CASSEVEGMNTEAFF
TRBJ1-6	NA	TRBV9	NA	TGTGCCAGCAGCGGACCCCAGGGGACGAATTCACCCCTCCACTTT	CASSGPQGTNSPLHF
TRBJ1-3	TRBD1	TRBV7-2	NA	TGTGCCAGCAGCTTAGGAGCAGGGGGTACTTTCTCTGGAAACACCATATATTTT	CASSLGAGGTFSGNTIYF
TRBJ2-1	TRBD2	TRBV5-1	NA	TGCGCCAGCAGCTCCCGGACTAGCGGGGGCGATGAGCAGTTCTTC	CASSSRTSGGDEQFF
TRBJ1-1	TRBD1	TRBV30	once	TGTGCCTGGAGTCCACAGGGGGGCACTGAAGCTTTCTTT	CAWSPQGGTEAFF
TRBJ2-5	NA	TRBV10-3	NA	TGTGCCATCAGTGAGATGTTAGGACTGAGACAAGAGACCCAGTACTTC	CAISEMLGLRQETQYF
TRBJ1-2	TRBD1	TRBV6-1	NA	TGTGCCAGCAGTCGGACAGGGGGCGTCTACACCTTC	CASSRTGGVYTF
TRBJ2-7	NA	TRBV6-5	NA	TGTGCCAGCAGTTGGACCGGGGATTGGTCCTACGAGCAGTACTTC	CASSWTGDWSYEQYF
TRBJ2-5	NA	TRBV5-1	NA	TGCGCCAGCAGCTTGGGGCAGGGGCTGGCGGAGACCCAGTACTTC	CASSLGQGLAETQYF
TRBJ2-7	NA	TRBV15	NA	TGTGCCACCAGCAGAGAGGGAAACGGGGCCTACGAGCAGTACTTC	CATSREGNGAYEQYF
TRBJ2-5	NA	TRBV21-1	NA	TGTGCCAGCAGCAAAGCCGGGAGGGGGACCCAGTACTTC	CASSKAGRGTQYF
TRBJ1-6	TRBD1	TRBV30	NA	TGTGCCTGGAGCCAGGGGGCCCACTCACCCCTCCACTTT	CAWSQGAHSPLHF
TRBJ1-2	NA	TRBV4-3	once	TGCGCCAGCAGCCAAGAAGGCGGGTATGGCTACACCTTC	CASSQEGGYGYTF
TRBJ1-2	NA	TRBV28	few	TGTGCCAGCAGTTTTGGGCAGGGTCATGGCTACACCTTC	CASSFGQGHGYTF
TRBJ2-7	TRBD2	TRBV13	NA	TGTGCCAGCAGCTTCGGCGGGGGGGCACTCGAGCAGTACTTC	CASSFGGGALEQYF
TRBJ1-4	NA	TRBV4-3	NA	TGCGCCAGCAGCCAAGACGGCAGACTAAGAACTAATGAAAAACTGTTTTTT	CASSQDGRLRTNEKLFF
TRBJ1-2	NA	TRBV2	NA	TGTGCCAGCAGTGACGCCAGGGTCCCCTTC	CASSDARVPF
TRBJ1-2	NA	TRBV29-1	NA	TGCAGCGTTGAAAGGACAGCCGACTATGGCTACACCTTC	CSVERTADYGYTF
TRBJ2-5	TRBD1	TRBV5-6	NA	TGTGCCAGCAGCTATTCAGGGGGTAGCGAGACCCAGTACTTC	CASSYSGGSETQYF
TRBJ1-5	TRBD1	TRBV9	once	TGTGCCAGCAGCGTCCCTCGGACAGGGGAAAATCAGCCCCAGCATTTT	CASSVPRTGENQPQHF
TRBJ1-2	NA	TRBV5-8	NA	TGTGCCAGCAGTGGAGGGGCGTTTGGAGGCTTAGGAGGCTACACCTTC	CASSGGAFGGLGGYTF
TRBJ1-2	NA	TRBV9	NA	TGTGCCAGCACCCCCGGGGGTGGGTACGACTATGGCTACACCTTC	CASTPGGGYDYGYTF
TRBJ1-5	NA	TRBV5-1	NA	TGCGCCAGCAGCTTGGCAGGGGTACCGAATCAGCCCCAGCATTTT	CASSLAGVPNQPQHF
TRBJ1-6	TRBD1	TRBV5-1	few	TGCGCCAGCAGCTTCGAGATAGGACAGGGGGCTTATTCACCCCTCCACTTT	CASSFEIGQGAYSPLHF
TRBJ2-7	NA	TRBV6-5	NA	TGTGCCAGCAGTTCCCCAGGGGTACACGAGCAGTACTTC	CASSSPGVHEQYF
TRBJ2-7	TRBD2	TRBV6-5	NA	TGTGCCAGCAGGTACTTGAGCGGGGCGGCCTACGAGCAGTACTTC	CASRYLSGAAYEQYF
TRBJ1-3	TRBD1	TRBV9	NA	TGTGCCAGCAGCGCCGGACAGGGGGCGGTTGGAAACACCATATATTTT	CASSAGQGAVGNTIYF
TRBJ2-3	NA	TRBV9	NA	TGTGCCAGCAGCGTAGAGCGGGATACGCAGTATTTT	CASSVERDTQYF
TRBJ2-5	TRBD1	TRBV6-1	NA	TGTGCCAGCAGTGAATATTCTTATGGGACAGGAGAGACCCAGTACTTC	CASSEYSYGTGETQYF
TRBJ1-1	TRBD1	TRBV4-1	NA	TGCGCCAGCAGCCAATCCAGACAGGGCTTGAACACTGAAGCTTTCTTT	CASSQSRQGLNTEAFF